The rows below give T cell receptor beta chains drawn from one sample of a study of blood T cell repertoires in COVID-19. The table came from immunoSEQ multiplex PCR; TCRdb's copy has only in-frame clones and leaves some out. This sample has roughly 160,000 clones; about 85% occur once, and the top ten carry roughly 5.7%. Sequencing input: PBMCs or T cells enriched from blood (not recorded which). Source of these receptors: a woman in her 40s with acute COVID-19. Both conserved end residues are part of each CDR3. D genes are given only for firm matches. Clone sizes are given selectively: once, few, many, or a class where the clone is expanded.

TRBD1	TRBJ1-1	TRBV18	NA	TGTGCCAGCTCACCGGGGACAGGGGCGAACACTGAAGCTTTCTTT	CASSPGTGANTEAFF
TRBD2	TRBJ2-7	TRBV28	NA	TGTGCCAGCAGTTTCCCCTCTCGTCCGGGACTAGCTCGGTACGAGCAGTACTTC	CASSFPSRPGLARYEQYF
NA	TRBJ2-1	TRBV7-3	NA	TGTGCCAGCAGCTTTGGCGGAGGCAATGAGCAGTTCTTC	CASSFGGGNEQFF
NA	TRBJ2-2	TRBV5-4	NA	TGTGCCAGCAGCTCCTTTACAGGGACCGGGGAGCTGTTTTTT	CASSSFTGTGELFF
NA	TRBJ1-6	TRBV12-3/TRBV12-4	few	TGTGCCAGCAGTTTAGGGCAGACATCACCCCTCCACTTT	CASSLGQTSPLHF
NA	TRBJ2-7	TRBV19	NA	TGTGCCAGTAGTGTAAAGTCACAGAGCTCCTACGAGCAGTACTTC	CASSVKSQSSYEQYF
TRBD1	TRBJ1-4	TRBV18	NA	TGTGCCAGCTCACTCATTCCCCGGACAGGGGAAAGGACTAATGAAAAACTGTTTTTT	CASSLIPRTGERTNEKLFF
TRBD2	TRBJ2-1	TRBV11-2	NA	TGTGCCAGCAGCTTAATACTGGTGAGCGGGAACGATGAGCAGTTCTTC	CASSLILVSGNDEQFF
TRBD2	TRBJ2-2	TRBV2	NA	TGTGCCAGCAGTGGGACTAGCGGTAACACCGGGGAGCTGTTTTTT	CASSGTSGNTGELFF
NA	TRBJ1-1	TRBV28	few	TGTGCCAGCAGTTCATACAGGGTGAACACTGAAGCTTTCTTT	CASSSYRVNTEAFF
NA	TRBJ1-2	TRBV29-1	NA	TGCAGCGTTGAATGGAGGGGTGACGGTGGCTACACCTTC	CSVEWRGDGGYTF
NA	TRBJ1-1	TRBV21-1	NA	TGTGCCAGCAGCAGCAGGGGGCCCGAAGCTTTCTTT	CASSSRGPEAFF
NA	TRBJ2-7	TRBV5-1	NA	TGCGCCAGCAACCCTTTAGGGACATCTACCACCTACGAGCAGTACTTC	CASNPLGTSTTYEQYF
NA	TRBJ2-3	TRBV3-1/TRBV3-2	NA	TGTGCCAGCAGCCAATGGAACAGGCTAGTGGATACGCAGTATTTT	CASSQWNRLVDTQYF
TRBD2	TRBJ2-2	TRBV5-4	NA	TGTGCCAGCAGCTTCAGCGGGAAGGGCACCGGGGAGCTGTTTTTT	CASSFSGKGTGELFF
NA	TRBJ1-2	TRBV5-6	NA	TGTGCCAGCAGCCGGAGGGGCCAGGCCGATGGCTACACCTTC	CASSRRGQADGYTF
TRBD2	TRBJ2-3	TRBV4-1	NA	TGCGCCAGCAGCCCCCTAGCGGGAGGGCGTACAGATACGCAGTATTTT	CASSPLAGGRTDTQYF
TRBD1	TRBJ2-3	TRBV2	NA	TGTGCCACCACTTATACAGGGGGCTGGAAAACAGATACGCAGTATTTT	CATTYTGGWKTDTQYF
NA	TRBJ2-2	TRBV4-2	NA	TGTGCCAGCAGCCAACTTTCGGAGGAAACCGGGGAGCTGTTTTTT	CASSQLSEETGELFF
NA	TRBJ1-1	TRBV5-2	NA	TGTGCCAGCAAAAGACCAGGGACAGGTAAAACCCACCAACTTTTACCCATCATGAACACTGAAGCTTTCTTT	CASKRPGTGKTHQLLPIMNTEAFF
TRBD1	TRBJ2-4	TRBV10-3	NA	TGTGCCATCAAGGGACAGGCGGCCGGGAACATTCAGTACTTC	CAIKGQAAGNIQYF
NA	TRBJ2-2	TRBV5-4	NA	TGTGCCAGCAGCTTGTTTAAACCCTCCACTGGCGGGGAGCTGTTTTTT	CASSLFKPSTGGELFF
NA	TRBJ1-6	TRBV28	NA	TGTGCCAGCAGCCCCAGACAGAATTCACCCCTCCACTTT	CASSPRQNSPLHF
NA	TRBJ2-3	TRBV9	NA	TGTGCCAGCAGCGTAGGTAGTCCTCTTCTCACAGATACGCAGTATTTT	CASSVGSPLLTDTQYF
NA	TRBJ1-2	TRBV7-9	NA	TGTGCCAGCAGCTTACAGGGAAATGGCTACACCTTC	CASSLQGNGYTF
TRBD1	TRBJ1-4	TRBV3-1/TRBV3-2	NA	TGTGCCAGCAGCCGGCAAGACAGGGCGGGTGAAAAACTGTTTTTT	CASSRQDRAGEKLFF
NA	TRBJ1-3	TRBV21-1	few	TGTGCCAGCAGCCCAAACGGGTACTCTGGAAACACCATATATTTT	CASSPNGYSGNTIYF
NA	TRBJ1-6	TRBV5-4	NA	TGTGCCAGCAGCGGGGCTACGGGGGACTATAATTCACCCCTCCACTTT	CASSGATGDYNSPLHF
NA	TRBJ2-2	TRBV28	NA	TGTGCCAGCAGTGTCCATACCGGGGAGCTGTTTTTT	CASSVHTGELFF
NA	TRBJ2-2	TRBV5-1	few	TGCGCCAGCAGCTCCGGACAAACTACGAACACCGGGGAGCTGTTTTTT	CASSSGQTTNTGELFF
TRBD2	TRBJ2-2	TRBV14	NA	TGTGCCAGCAGCCTATCTAGCGGGAGGGGCACCGGGGAGCTGTTTTTT	CASSLSSGRGTGELFF
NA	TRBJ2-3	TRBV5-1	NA	TGCGCCAGCAGCCCCACCGTCGGTGGAGATACGCAGTATTTT	CASSPTVGGDTQYF
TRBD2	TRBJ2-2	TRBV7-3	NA	TGTGCCAGCAGCTTAATGACTAGCGGGAGATTCGGGGAGCTGTTTTTT	CASSLMTSGRFGELFF
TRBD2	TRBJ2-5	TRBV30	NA	TGTGCCTGGAGTGTACAAAGGACTAGCGGGTACCAAGAGACCCAGTACTTC	CAWSVQRTSGYQETQYF
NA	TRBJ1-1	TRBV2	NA	TGTGCCAGCAGATTGGCAGAAGCTGAAGCTTTCTTT	CASRLAEAEAFF
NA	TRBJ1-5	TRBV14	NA	TGTGCCAGCAGCCAGATCCAGGGTTCCGGCGCTAAGAACAATCAGCCCCAGCATTTT	CASSQIQGSGAKNNQPQHF
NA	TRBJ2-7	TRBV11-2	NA	TGTGCCAGCAGCTTAGTGGCGGGATCATCCTACGAGCAGTACTTC	CASSLVAGSSYEQYF
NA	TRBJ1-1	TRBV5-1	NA	TGCGCCAGCAGCTCTGGGGTCCACGGGGCTGAAGCTTTCTTT	CASSSGVHGAEAFF
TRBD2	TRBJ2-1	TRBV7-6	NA	TGTGCCAGCAGCTTAACGACTAGCGGGTACGTCAATGAGCAGTTCTTC	CASSLTTSGYVNEQFF
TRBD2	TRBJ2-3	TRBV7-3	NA	TGTGCCAGCAGCTTAGGGCTAGCGGGAGCTGATACGCAGTATTTT	CASSLGLAGADTQYF
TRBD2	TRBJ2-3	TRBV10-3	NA	TGTGCCATCAGTGAGCCAGAGACGACTAGCGGGAGGCCCCCAGATACGCAGTATTTT	CAISEPETTSGRPPDTQYF
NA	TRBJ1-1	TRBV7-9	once	TGTGCCAGCAGCCACGATTACAATACGAACACTGAAGCTTTCTTT	CASSHDYNTNTEAFF
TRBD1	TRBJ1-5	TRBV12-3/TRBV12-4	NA	TGTGCCAGCAGCTTAACAGGGGATCAGCCCCAGCATTTT	CASSLTGDQPQHF
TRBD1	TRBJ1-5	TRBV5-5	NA	TGTGCCAGCAGCGGGGGGACAGGGCGGAATCAGCCCCAGCATTTT	CASSGGTGRNQPQHF
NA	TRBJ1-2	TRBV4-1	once	TGCGCCAGCAGCCAAGCCAAGGGGAACTATGGCTACACCTTC	CASSQAKGNYGYTF
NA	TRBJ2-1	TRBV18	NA	TGTGCCAGCTCACCCGCTCGGTCGAGTGAGCAGTTCTTC	CASSPARSSEQFF
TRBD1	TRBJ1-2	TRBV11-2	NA	TGTGCCAGCAGCCGACAGGGGAAGGATGGCTACACCTTC	CASSRQGKDGYTF
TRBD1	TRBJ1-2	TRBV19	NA	TGTGCCAGTAGGGAGACAGGGACCAACTATGGCTACACCTTC	CASRETGTNYGYTF
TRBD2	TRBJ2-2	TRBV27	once	TGTGCCAGCAGTCGCACTCCGGTAGGGACTAGCGGGAGTCGGCTGTTTTTT	CASSRTPVGTSGSRLFF
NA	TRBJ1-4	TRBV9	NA	TGTGCCAGCAGCCTCAGTTGGACTAATGAAAAACTGTTTTTT	CASSLSWTNEKLFF
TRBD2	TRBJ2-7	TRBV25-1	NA	TGTGCCATTGGGGGACTAGCGGGAGGGCCATCCTACGAGCAGTACTTC	CAIGGLAGGPSYEQYF
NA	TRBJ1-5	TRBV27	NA	TGTGCCAGCAGTTTTTCGGGGGGCGATCAGCCCCAGCATTTT	CASSFSGGDQPQHF
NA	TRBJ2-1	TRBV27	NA	TGTGCCAGCAGGCGCCGTCGACAGGAGATAAACAATGAGCAGTTCTTC	CASRRRRQEINNEQFF
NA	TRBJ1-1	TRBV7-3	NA	TGTGCCAGCAGCTTAATGCGGAACACTGAAGCTTTCTTT	CASSLMRNTEAFF
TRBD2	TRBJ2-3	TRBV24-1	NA	TGTGCCACCAGTGATCGGCGCAGCGGGAGAATTAGCACAGATACGCAGTATTTT	CATSDRRSGRISTDTQYF